Sequencing of this T cell receptor beta chain was carried out in a study of STAT5B mutations in CD4+ large granular lymphocyte leukemia. Study-level points and caveats: 8/27 top patient clones versus 2/35 control clones were TRBV06-family. Patient CD4-sorted repertoires stayed more clonal than healthy ones after leukemic-clone removal.

As for this clone: The antigen remains unidentified.

Libraries were prepared by immunoSEQ multiplex PCR; TCRdb keeps only in-frame clonotypes and omits some of them. The data hold fewer than 45,000 clones, with about 86% observed a single time. The CDR3 runs to 15 residues. The J segment lost 1 base and the V segment lost 0 bases, leaving 3 bases of the junction unmatched. The germline V gene encodes CDR1 SGHKS and CDR2 YYEKEE (reference sequence). The sequence was obtained from a human donor in good health. Sequencing was performed on CD4+ T cells from blood buffy coats. The chain is built from TRBV5-5 and TRBJ1-2; TRBD1 aligns across 7 bases. The CDR3 region is CASSLGQGGNYGYTF. The CDR3 nucleotides read TGTGCCAGCAGCTTGGGACAGGGTGGTAACTATGGCTACACCTTC.